Each of the 25 T cell receptor beta chains below was sequenced from the same sample in a study of blood T cells in healthy people across ages. A second PCR of 7 to 11 cycles used a sample-barcoded 5' primer and a J-beta primer mix. TCRdb reprocessed the 5' RACE reads with MiXCR, giving one entry per CDR3 protein. The sample shows under 2 million distinct CDR3 sequences, roughly 32% of them seen only once. Sequencing was carried out using blood. The source is a woman under 40 in good health.

J is TRBJ2-1 and V is TRBV9; TRBD2 matches 7 bases. Germline V CDR1 and CDR2: SGDLS, YYNGEE. The CDR3 runs 16 residues. With V trimmed by 4 bases and J by 7 bases, 14 bases remained unmatched. CDR3 coding DNA: TGTGCCAGCAGCCTAGGAGGGCCGACTAGCCAGAATGAGCAGTTCTTC. Protein product: CASSLGGPTSQNEQFF.

The chain joins TRBV21-1 to TRBJ1-6; no check of the table's D call, TRBD1, against the DNA was made. TRBV21-1 is noted as a pseudogene. The CDR3 runs to 16 residues. The CDR3 region has the DNA TGTGACAGCAGGCAACATGACAGGGTCAAATATTCACCCCTCCACTTT. Residues: CDSRQHDRVKYSPLHF.

The J gene is TRBJ2-5, the V gene TRBV30; TRBD2 matches 12 bases. CDR3 size: 15 residues. The V gene's germline CDR1 is GTSNPN and CDR2 SVGIG (reference sequence). Unmatched junction bases numbered 7, after V lost 3 bases and J lost 5 bases. The chain's CDR3 is CAWRLAGGWRETQYF. The CDR3 region has the DNA TGTGCCTGGAGACTAGCGGGAGGATGGCGGGAGACCCAGTACTTC.

This rearrangement joins TRBV12-3 or TRBV12-4 to TRBJ2-1; 9 bases are shared with TRBD2. The CDR3 runs 14 residues. J gave up 4 bases and V 10 bases, and 8 bases lay outside the gene matches. The chain's CDR3 is CANRTSGYYNEQFF. CDR3 DNA: TGTGCCAACAGAACTAGCGGGTATTACAATGAGCAGTTCTTC.

J is TRBJ1-2 and V is TRBV28; no definite D call. Trimming shortened V by 3 bases and J by 8 bases, and 10 bases separated the two germline ends. The CDR3 covers 12 residues. The germline CDR1 and CDR2 sequences are MDHEN and SYDVKM. As DNA, the CDR3 is TGTGCCAGCAGTTTTAGGAAGGGAGGCTACACCTTC. Its protein product is CASSFRKGGYTF.

The sample holds a few counts of this clonotype. The rearrangement uses TRBV4-1 and TRBJ1-2; TRBD1 matches 7 bases. The V and J ends lost 4 bases and 4 bases, in that order; junction bases with no gene match: 18. Germline CDR1 and CDR2: MGHRA and YSYEKL. The CDR3 extends over 18 amino acids. Here the CDR3 reads CASSPLPLRTGFGYGYTF. CDR3 DNA: TGCGCCAGCAGCCCTCTACCTCTAAGGACAGGCTTCGGCTATGGCTACACCTTC.

This rearrangement joins TRBV27 to TRBJ2-1; possibly TRBD1 or TRBD2 for D (5 bases each). Deletions cut 8 bases from V and 5 bases from J, with 13 bases between. Germline V gene data show CDR1 as MNHEY and CDR2 as SMNVEV (reference sequence). This CDR3 has 13 amino acids. The CDR3 DNA reads as TGTGCCAGCTTGGGGGTTTATGACAATGAGCAGTTCTTC. Its protein product is CASLGVYDNEQFF.

The rearrangement uses TRBV5-1 and TRBJ1-1; D is undetermined. The CDR3 runs 13 residues. V was trimmed by 1 base and J by 3 bases, leaving 7 bases between them. CDR1 is SGHRS, CDR2 YFSETQ, per germline. The CDR3 sequence is CASSLSLDTEAFF. The CDR3 DNA follows: TGCGCCAGCAGCTTGTCTCTGGACACTGAAGCTTTCTTT. The full variable domain, in which reference TRBV5-1 and TRBJ1-1 provide the parts outside the CDR3, is KAGVTQTPRYLIKTRGQQVTLSCSPISGHRSVSWYQQTPGQGLQFLFEYFSETQRNKGNFPGRFSGRQFSNSRSEMNVSTLELGDSALYLCASSLSLDTEAFFGQGTRLTVV.

This clonotype has only a few counts. The genes are TRBV10-3 and TRBJ2-2; possible D gene TRBD2, 5 bases. Germline CDR1 is ENHRY and CDR2 is SYGVKD. The CDR3 extends over 15 amino acids. V was trimmed by 4 bases and J by 5 bases, leaving 14 bases between them. CDR3 loop: CAISALTGGTGELFF. The CDR3 DNA reads TGTGCCATCAGTGCGCTAACGGGCGGGACCGGGGAGCTGTTTTTT.

The chain carries TRBV2 and TRBJ2-2, with D tentatively TRBD2 (6 bases). The V and J ends lost 11 bases and 0 bases respectively, with 7 bases between them. The CDR3 spans 12 residues. Germline loops: CDR1 SNHLY, CDR2 FYNNEI. CDR3 sequence reads: CASGANTGELFF. CDR3 DNA sequence: TGTGCCTCGGGGGCGAACACCGGGGAGCTGTTTTTT.

Details on this clonotype: Since a much larger clone is just one base distant, this may be a read error. The chain carries TRBV30 and TRBJ2-3; unclear D gene. The germline gives CDR1 GTSNPN, CDR2 SVGIG (reference sequence). The CDR3 runs 12 residues. The CDR3 loop reads CAWSIQTDAQYF. CDR3 in DNA: TGTGCCTGGAGTATACAAACAGATGCGCAGTATTTT.

A few counts support this clonotype. CDR3 amino acids: CSAYSGGETQYF. As DNA, the CDR3 is TGCAGTGCTTATAGCGGTGGAGAGACCCAGTACTTC. The rearrangement uses TRBV20-1 and TRBJ2-7; perhaps TRBD2 as D (6 bases). The DNA end lines up better with TRBJ2-5; the J call may be wrong. Looked up from germline, CDR1 is DFQATT and CDR2 is SNEGSKA (reference sequence). There are 12 residues in the CDR3.

This sequence joins TRBV4-2 and TRBJ2-7; the D gene is possibly TRBD2 (6 bases). Germline V gives CDR1 LGHNA, CDR2 YNFKEQ. CDR3 length: 16 amino acids. Trimming left V 0 bases short and J 0 bases short, with 12 bases between. The CDR3 region is CASSQDQEGRSYEQYF. CDR3 in DNA: TGTGCCAGCAGCCAAGACCAGGAGGGACGCTCCTACGAGCAGTACTTC.

The chain joins TRBV30 to TRBJ2-1, with 10 bases matching TRBD2. In germline, CDR1 is GTSNPN, CDR2 SVGIG (reference sequence). J was trimmed by 4 bases and V by 3 bases; bases with no gene match: 9. CDR3 size: 16 residues. CDR3 nucleotide sequence: TGTGCCTGGAGCCTCCCGGGACTAGCGTCTTACAATGAGCAGTTCTTC. It codes for CAWSLPGLASYNEQFF.

In its sample, this clonotype was seen a few times. The chain has TRBV7-9 and TRBJ2-1; 11 bases match TRBD2. The CDR3 extends over 17 amino acids. CDR1 SEHNR and CDR2 FQNEAQ come from the germline V gene (reference sequence). J lost 4 bases, V lost 4 bases, and 9 bases had no gene match. The CDR3 loop is CASSSRSGGAPYNEQFF. In DNA, the CDR3 is TGTGCCAGCAGCTCTCGTAGCGGGGGGGCCCCTTACAATGAGCAGTTCTTC.

The sample holds a few counts of this clonotype. The rearrangement links TRBV27 to TRBJ2-3; D is unresolved. Germline V CDR1 and CDR2: MNHEY, SMNVEV (reference sequence). Trimming stripped 3 bases from V and 6 bases from J, with 10 bases between. The CDR3 runs to 13 residues. DNA for the CDR3: TGTGCCAGCAGTTTTGTGGCGTACGATACGCAGTATTTT. Protein sequence: CASSFVAYDTQYF.

This clonotype was observed a few times. The chain joins TRBV10-2 to TRBJ2-4, with D perhaps TRBD1 or TRBD2 (5 bases each). The V and J ends lost 0 bases and 13 bases respectively, with 22 bases between them. The CDR3 covers 16 residues. Germline V CDR1 and CDR2: WSHSY, SAAADI. The DNA for the CDR3 is TGCGCCAGCAGTGAGTCGACTTGGGGGTTGAGTGGGGAGCAGTACTTC. Translation: CASSESTWGLSGEQYF.

The chain joins TRBV30 to TRBJ2-1, with D possibly matching TRBD2 (6 bases). In germline, CDR1 is GTSNPN, CDR2 SVGIG (reference sequence). Trimming removed 8 bases at V and 8 bases at J, with 19 bases between. The CDR3 totals 13 residues. This chain's CDR3 is CALRVLANYEQFF. DNA for the CDR3: TGTGCCCTCCGGGTGCTAGCGAATTATGAGCAGTTCTTC.

The genes are TRBV7-9 and TRBJ1-1; the D gene is possibly TRBD1 (5 bases). Germline V gene data show CDR1 as SEHNR and CDR2 as FQNEAQ (reference sequence). V lost 5 bases and J 4 bases, leaving 20 bases between the germline ends. The CDR3 loop spans 16 amino acids. The CDR3 loop is CASSQPGLGRGTEAFF. The CDR3 nucleotides are TGTGCCAGCAGCCAACCGGGCCTCGGAAGGGGCACTGAAGCTTTCTTT. Full variable domain (outside the CDR3, taken from reference TRBV7-9 and TRBJ1-1): DTGVSQNPRHKITKRGQNVTFRCDPISEHNRLYWYRQTLGQGPEFLTYFQNEAQLEKSRLLSDRFSAERPKGSFSTLEIQRTEQGDSAMYLCASSQPGLGRGTEAFFGQGTRLTVV.

The chain's CDR3 is CASSSWGGRGLGANVLTF. The DNA of the CDR3 is TGTGCCAGCAGCTCGTGGGGGGGGCGCGGTCTTGGGGCCAACGTCCTGACTTTC. V usage is TRBV28 and J usage is TRBJ2-6; tentatively, D is TRBD2 (7 bases). V gave up 6 bases and J gave up 3 bases, with 21 bases separating them. The CDR3 is 18 amino acids. Germline CDR1 MDHEN, CDR2 SYDVKM.

Of note for this clonotype: At one end, the junction sequence differs from germline, possibly due to a read error. V usage is TRBV4-2 and J usage is TRBJ2-7; D may be TRBD1 or TRBD2 (5 bases each). Germline CDR1 and CDR2: LGHNA and YNFKEQ. CDR3 length: 14 amino acids. Here the CDR3 DNA reads TGTGCCGGCAGCCAAGATGGGGCGGGCTACGAGCAGTACTTC. Residues: CAGSQDGAGYEQYF.

This clonotype showed up just a few times. This chain links TRBV27 with TRBJ2-3; TRBD2 aligns across 8 bases. The CDR3 extends over 15 amino acids. The ends lost 7 bases at V and 2 bases at J; junction bases unmatched: 8. Germline CDR1 MNHEY, CDR2 SMNVEV (reference sequence). CDR3 residues: CASTQAGEFTDTQYF. The CDR3 DNA sequence: TGTGCCAGCACGCAAGCGGGGGAATTCACAGATACGCAGTATTTT.

The chain uses TRBV20-1 and TRBJ1-2, with D possibly TRBD1 on 6 matching bases. V was shortened by 5 bases and J by 1 base, with 11 bases between the two germline ends. Germline assignment: CDR1 DFQATT and CDR2 SNEGSKA (reference sequence). The CDR3 runs 13 residues. The CDR3 region has the DNA TGCAGTGCTGAGGGGGACGGTAACTATGGCTACACCTTC. It is translated as CSAEGDGNYGYTF.

This clonotype was seen a few times. This chain joins TRBV28 and TRBJ1-2, with 8 bases that match TRBD1. Trimming took 1 base from V and 2 from J; bases not matched to a gene: 3. The CDR3 runs 15 residues. Germline CDR1 reads MDHEN; CDR2 reads SYDVKM. This CDR3 reads CASSLSAGGNYGYTF. CDR3 coding DNA: TGTGCCAGCAGTTTATCAGCAGGGGGCAACTATGGCTACACCTTC.

Only a few counts were recorded for this clonotype. The chain joins TRBV2 to TRBJ1-5; TRBD1 matches at 8 bases. Trimming took 8 bases from V and 1 from J; bases not matched to a gene: 1. The CDR3 is 13 residues long. CDR1 is SNHLY and CDR2 is FYNNEI in the germline V gene. Here the CDR3 DNA reads TGTGCCAGCCACAGGGGGAGCAATCAGCCCCAGCATTTT. Amino acid sequence: CASHRGSNQPQHF.